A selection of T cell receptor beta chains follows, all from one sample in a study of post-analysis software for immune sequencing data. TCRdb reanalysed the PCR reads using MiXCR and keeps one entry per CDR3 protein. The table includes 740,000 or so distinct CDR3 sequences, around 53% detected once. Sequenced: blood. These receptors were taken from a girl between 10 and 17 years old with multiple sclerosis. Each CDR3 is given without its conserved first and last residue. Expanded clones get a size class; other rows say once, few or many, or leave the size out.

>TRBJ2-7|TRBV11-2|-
ASSWNSRVSYEQY
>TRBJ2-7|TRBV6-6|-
ASSYPKGQPSSYEQY
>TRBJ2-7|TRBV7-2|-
ASARGGGKYEQY
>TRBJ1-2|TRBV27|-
ASSSPIRGGGFGGYT
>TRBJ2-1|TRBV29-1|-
SVGDRGAMTLENEQF
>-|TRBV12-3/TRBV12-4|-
ASRPSVGYEQY
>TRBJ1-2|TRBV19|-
ASSIGTDLYGYT
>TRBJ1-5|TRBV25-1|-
ASSASDRADWNQPQH
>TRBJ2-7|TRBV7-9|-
ASSSLSGRTGYEQY
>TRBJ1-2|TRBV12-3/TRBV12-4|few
ASSLRNRGQGYT
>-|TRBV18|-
ASSPRGTGNYEQY
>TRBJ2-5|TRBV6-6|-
ASAPRGGETQY
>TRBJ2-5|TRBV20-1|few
SARPGLAVQETQY
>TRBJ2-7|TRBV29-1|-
SVNWGREQY
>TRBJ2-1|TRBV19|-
ASSSAGSTYNEQF
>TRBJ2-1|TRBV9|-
ASSVTLGRMDGEQF
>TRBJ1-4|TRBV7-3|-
ASSLRGGANEKLF
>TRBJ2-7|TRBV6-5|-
ASSYNRGPYEQY
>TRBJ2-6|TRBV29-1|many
SAGPSGANVLT
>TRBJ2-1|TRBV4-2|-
ASNLAGGSYNEQF
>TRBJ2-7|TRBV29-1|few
SVEDHRGSPY
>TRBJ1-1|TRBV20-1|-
SAAQGGNTEAF
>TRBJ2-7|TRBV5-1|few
ASSPLSSSYEQY
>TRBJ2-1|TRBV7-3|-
ASSSQQRTEQF
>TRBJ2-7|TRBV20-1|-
SITRGLAGSYEQY
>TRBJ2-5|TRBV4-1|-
ASSQDFRGLEQY
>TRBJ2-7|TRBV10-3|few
AISEGSRSYEQY
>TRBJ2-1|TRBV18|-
ASSPPLGTSGLPSYNEQF
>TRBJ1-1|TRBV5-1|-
ASSLTPPGHPNTEAF
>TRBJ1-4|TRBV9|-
ASSVAPRGANEKLF
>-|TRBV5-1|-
ASSREGTSYSEQY
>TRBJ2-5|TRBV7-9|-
ASSPRTSGIGETQY
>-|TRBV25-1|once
ASSELGTGTDNEQY
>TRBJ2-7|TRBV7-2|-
ASSLYHDYEQY
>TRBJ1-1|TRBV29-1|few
SVEGRFNTEAF
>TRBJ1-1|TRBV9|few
ASSMGQGSNTEAF
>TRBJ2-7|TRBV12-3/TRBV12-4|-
ASRRDYSYEQY
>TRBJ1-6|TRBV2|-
ASPTGGDNSPLH
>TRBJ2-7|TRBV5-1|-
ASSFNWRGHYEQY
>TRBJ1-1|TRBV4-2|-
ASSQGRRGTNTEAF
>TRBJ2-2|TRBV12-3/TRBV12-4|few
ASSPTPTGELF
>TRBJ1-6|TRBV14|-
ASRHTGGSSPLH
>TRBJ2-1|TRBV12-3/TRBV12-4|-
ASSRDPPNEQF